This T cell receptor (beta chain) was observed in a study of shared clonotypes between healthy human individuals. Study-wide results and caveats: Memory subsets generally showed lower estimated richness than naive subsets. The naive CD4 repertoires of a handful of donors were compared, and approximately 4.7% of clonotypes were shared.

It was CD45RO-negative cells, positively selected for CCR7, that made up naive CD8 cells, with terminally differentiated effector memory CD45RA+ cells excluded. Note on this clone: The target antigen is unknown. The same CDR3 also results from other DNA sequences found in this sample.

For sorted subsets, roughly 200 ng DNA per replicate equaled about 27,000 T cell genomes. Libraries were prepared by immunoSEQ multiplex PCR; TCRdb keeps only in-frame clonotypes and omits some of them. This table has around 2,000,000 clones, approximately 94% appearing once. This sequence was found in a man aged 18 to 29 in good health. Some clones in this sample may be carry-over from other donors' samples. Sequenced sample: naive CD8+ T cells from PBMCs.

In DNA form, the CDR3 reads TGTGCCAGCAGCGTAGGGAGGGGCCGCGCTGAAGCTTTCTTT. Amino acids: CASSVGRGRAEAFF. This chain joins TRBV9 and TRBJ1-1; D is possibly TRBD1 (5 bases). V gave up 0 bases and J gave up 6 bases, with 12 bases separating them. The CDR3 sequence is 14 residues long. From germline, CDR1 is SGDLS and CDR2 YYNGEE.